This T cell receptor (beta chain) was recorded in a study of blood T cell repertoires in COVID-19 (dated by TCRdb to the early 2020s). About the study as a whole: Collaborator samples came from the United States, Italy and Spain and covered acute and convalescent phases of COVID-19. The prospective study material was composed of cDNA or gDNA derived from T cells, B-cell-depleted T cells, or PBMCs. Subjects who had been exposed to COVID-19, were actively infected with it, or had recovered from it provided the deeply sampled blood TCRbeta repertoires that made up the dataset. The repertoires were released in a freely available public database intended as a resource for research on the immune response to SARS-CoV-2. Samples were obtained from the ongoing ImmuneRACE study (first 160 participants) and from over a thousand subjects provided by 6 global collaborators. The sample metadata nearly always contained a de-identified subject ID, COVID-19 status, age in years and sex. Where available, HLA class I and class II types were taken from metadata supplied by the sample provider and were not determined by assay-based typing.

Another Seattle source contributed samples from volunteer blood donors who had recovered from COVID-19. Each collaborating institution followed its own protocols to collect whole blood in K2EDTA tubes. Collaborator samples were shipped for TCRbeta analysis as frozen whole blood, isolated PBMCs, or DNA extracted from either sample type. The cysteine opens and the phenylalanine closes a CDR3 of 17 amino acids. CDR3 DNA only is kept here, 51 bases in frame from base 1. According to the germline V gene (reference sequence), CDR1 reads SEHNR and CDR2 reads FQNEAQ. V lost 1 base and J lost 4 bases, and the count of bases not matched to a germline gene is 8. The immunoSEQ Assay, a bias-controlled multiplex PCR, was used to amplify TCRbeta CDR3 regions from genomic DNA. The published analysis was carried out like this. Within the assay, amplification of reference gene primers was used to estimate how many nucleated cells each sample contained. To quantify the absolute abundance of each unique TCRbeta CDR3 rearrangement, sequence reads were collapsed and filtered. For each sample, productive Simpson clonality was calculated by taking the square root of Simpson's diversity index across productive rearrangements. TCRdb took over this immuneACCESS table, retaining in-frame rearrangements with V and J assigned. Such tables are incomplete; in checked studies, under half of the missing clones stem from an unresolved V gene, and the remainder is unexplained. Clone size and the V and J calls come from that table; the DNA yielded D and trimming. In this sample the table shows roughly 240,000 clones, around 80% of which occur a single time. Together, the top ten hold approximately 2% of the sample.

A remark on this clone: Its specific antigen is unknown. It has no much larger one-base neighbor in the sample; base qualities were not kept.

Study-wide findings and limitations: The amount of clinical and demographic metadata varied by source and participant and was provided uncurated.

This TCR derives from a man aged 35-49 years who had recovered from COVID-19. Sequenced material: peripheral blood. The chain was built from TRBV7-9 and TRBJ2-5, with TRBD1 identical over 11 junction bases. The nucleotides are TGTGCCAGCAGCTTAGTCTTCTTGGGACAGGGGGGAGAGACCCAGTACTTC. The encoded protein is CASSLVFLGQGGETQYF.